The T cell receptor beta chain under discussion was sequenced for a study of cytomegalovirus exposure and HLA in healthy donors. On the study more broadly: A subsequent analysis stated that the approximately 110 validation repertoires were run on the same platform as the roughly 670 first-cohort repertoires.

TCRdb's table, derived via immunoSEQ multiplex PCR, lists solely in-frame clones and lacks some. The table records 110,000 or so clones, around 85% of them present only once. This sequence originates from a woman under 30 in good health and CMV-seronegative. The sequencing input was PBMCs.

The CDR3 region has the DNA TGTGCCAGCAGTGGAATCGGTACCAATGAAAAACTGTTTTTT. It codes for CASSGIGTNEKLFF. The rearrangement joins TRBV2 to TRBJ1-4; no firm D call. The germline V gene has CDR1 SNHLY and CDR2 FYNNEI. The CDR3 has 14 residues. V gave up 4 bases and J gave up 5 bases, with 11 bases separating them.